Below, 6 T cell receptor beta chains from the same sample are listed, as sequenced in a study of draining lymph node invasion in breast cancer. Cells sorted as CD4+ CD45RA- CD25- were taken as memory conventional CD4 T cells. Each CDR3 protein gets one entry after TCRdb re-called the bulk RNA-seq reads with MiXCR. The sample records about 2,400 distinct CDR3 sequences, approximately 84% being singletons. The sample was sorted memory CD4+ effector T cells from a lymph node. These receptor sequences come from a female donor with luminal breast cancer.

This clonotype was seen only a few times. This sequence joins TRBV11-2 and TRBJ2-5; D tentatively reads TRBD1 or TRBD2 (5 bases each). This CDR3 has 12 residues. V lost 6 bases, J lost 5 bases, and 10 bases lay in between. Per germline, CDR1 SGHAT and CDR2 FQNNGV. CDR3 residues: CASRGVGETQYF. The CDR3, as DNA: TGTGCCAGCAGGGGGGTGGGGGAGACCCAGTACTTC.

The genes are TRBV12-3 or TRBV12-4 and TRBJ2-2, with 12 bases matching TRBD2. There are 15 residues in the CDR3. Germline trimming cut 5 bases from V and 5 bases from J; bases unmatched to any gene: 3. In DNA form, the CDR3 reads TGTGCCAGCAGTCGAACTAGCGGGGGGACCGGGGAGCTGTTTTTT. As protein: CASSRTSGGTGELFF.

V and J are TRBV7-2 and TRBJ2-2; D perhaps matches TRBD2 (5 bases). V shed 4 bases and J shed 2 bases, with 14 bases lying between them. CDR3 length: 16 residues. CDR1 and CDR2 from the germline V gene are SGHTA and FQGNSA. The CDR3 reads CASSSGSTGNTGELFF. CDR3 DNA sequence: TGTGCCAGCAGCTCGGGGTCGACGGGTAACACCGGGGAGCTGTTTTTT.

The chain employs TRBV29-1 and TRBJ1-1, with D hard to call. The CDR3 covers 11 residues. V was pared by 4 bases and J by 7 bases, with 10 bases between. Per germline, CDR1 SQVTM and CDR2 ANQGSEA. The CDR3 sequence is CSVVPRSEAFF. The DNA for the CDR3 is TGCAGCGTTGTTCCGCGGAGTGAAGCTTTCTTT.

V and J are TRBV5-1 and TRBJ2-5, with D unresolved. CDR1 and CDR2 from the germline V gene are SGHRS and YFSETQ. The CDR3 is 11 amino acids. Trimming took off 7 bases at V and 5 bases at J, with 9 bases between the two ends. CDR3: CASRNRETQYF. CDR3 coding DNA: TGCGCCAGCCGAAACCGGGAGACCCAGTACTTC.

This chain joins TRBV5-1 and TRBJ2-1; tentatively, D is TRBD1 (5 bases). Germline V gives CDR1 SGHRS, CDR2 YFSETQ. Trimming removed 4 bases at V and 8 bases at J, with 16 bases between. The CDR3 contains 14 residues. CDR3: CASSTSRVGDEQFF. Here the CDR3 DNA reads TGCGCCAGCAGCACCAGCAGGGTCGGCGATGAGCAGTTCTTC.